A selection of T cell receptor beta chains follows, all from one sample in a study of tumour-infiltrating T cells in Burkitt lymphoma. The data were produced by immunoSEQ multiplex PCR, yet TCRdb's version contains in-frame clones alone and is incomplete. The table lists around 4,500 clones, around 23% of them singletons, with roughly 28% in the top ten. Sequenced: tumor tissue. These receptors all stem from a human donor with diffuse large B-cell lymphoma. The conserved cysteine and the conserved F or W are not part of the CDR3 here. A D gene is named only where the DNA matches it firmly.

d_call: NA
j_call: TRBJ2-7
v_call: TRBV6-4
cdr3_aa: ASPLVGEQY

d_call: NA
j_call: TRBJ1-4
v_call: TRBV6-1
cdr3_aa: ASSGSQVEKLF

d_call: TRBD1
j_call: TRBJ1-2
v_call: TRBV4-1
cdr3_aa: ASSRDRGKVGYT

d_call: NA
j_call: TRBJ2-2
v_call: TRBV6-5
cdr3_aa: ASSYSNGVVGELF

d_call: NA
j_call: TRBJ2-7
v_call: TRBV27
cdr3_aa: ASQSRTGYEQY

d_call: TRBD2
j_call: TRBJ2-3
v_call: TRBV5-1
cdr3_aa: ASSLATVAGGVTDTQY

d_call: TRBD1
j_call: TRBJ2-2
v_call: TRBV19
cdr3_aa: ASSFRGLRELF

d_call: NA
j_call: TRBJ1-1
v_call: TRBV4-1
cdr3_aa: ASSHLHLNTEAF

d_call: TRBD2
j_call: TRBJ2-3
v_call: TRBV6-5
cdr3_aa: ASSYSPTSKDTQY

d_call: NA
j_call: TRBJ2-7
v_call: TRBV30
cdr3_aa: AWSGGPSYEQY

d_call: NA
j_call: TRBJ1-5
v_call: TRBV9
cdr3_aa: ASSVGLGAQPQH

d_call: NA
j_call: TRBJ1-3
v_call: TRBV9
cdr3_aa: ASSPRAARENTIY

d_call: TRBD2
j_call: TRBJ2-5
v_call: TRBV7-3
cdr3_aa: ASSLRPLAGGPSQETQY

d_call: TRBD1
j_call: TRBJ2-7
v_call: TRBV28
cdr3_aa: ASSLWGQGLSYEQY

d_call: NA
j_call: TRBJ2-1
v_call: TRBV5-1
cdr3_aa: ASSLGGSSYNEQF

d_call: NA
j_call: TRBJ2-1
v_call: TRBV4-2
cdr3_aa: ASSQDRAADEQF

d_call: TRBD1
j_call: TRBJ2-7
v_call: TRBV27
cdr3_aa: ASSFSGQAHEQY